A selection of T cell receptor beta chains follows, all from one sample in a study of blood T cell repertoires in COVID-19. The method was immunoSEQ multiplex PCR; TCRdb's version includes in-frame clones alone and lacks a portion of them. The sample lists about 140,000 clones; around 81% were seen once. The source material was peripheral blood. The receptors derive from a human donor in a cohort sampled during active COVID-19. Both conserved end residues are part of each CDR3. D genes are given only for firm matches. Only part of the rows carry a size: once, few, many, or a class if the clone is expanded.

>TRBV28|.|.|TRBJ2-7
CASSLVGGGIYEQYF
TGTGCCAGCAGTTTGGTAGGGGGGGGGATCTACGAGCAGTACTTC
>TRBV9|TRBD2|.|TRBJ2-1
CASSVNPASGGYNEQFF
TGTGCCAGCAGCGTAAACCCGGCCAGCGGGGGGTACAATGAGCAGTTCTTC
>TRBV4-2|TRBD1|.|TRBJ1-6
CASSPRPGQGVWSPLHF
TGTGCCAGCAGCCCCCGTCCGGGACAGGGGGTTTGGTCACCCCTCCACTTT
>TRBV7-2|TRBD1|.|TRBJ2-2
CASSGRDRGSGELFF
TGTGCCAGCAGCGGGCGGGACAGGGGATCCGGGGAGCTGTTTTTT
>TRBV11-2|.|.|TRBJ2-7
CASSQGMSGEQYF
TGTGCCAGCAGCCAAGGGATGTCGGGAGAGCAGTACTTC
>TRBV3-1/TRBV3-2|.|.|TRBJ1-4
CASSQGRDGGPYEKLFF
TGTGCCAGCAGCCAAGGGCGGGACGGCGGACCTTATGAAAAACTGTTTTTT
>TRBV24-1|TRBD1|.|TRBJ2-2
CATGPTGANTGELFF
TGTGCCACCGGCCCTACAGGGGCGAACACCGGGGAGCTGTTTTTT
>TRBV30|TRBD1|.|TRBJ1-6
CAWPDGQDSGSPLHF
TGTGCCTGGCCAGACGGACAGGACAGCGGTTCACCCCTCCACTTT
>TRBV9|TRBD1|.|TRBJ2-5
CASSKTGTGEETQYF
TGTGCCAGCAGCAAGACCGGGACAGGGGAGGAGACCCAGTACTTC
>TRBV3-1/TRBV3-2|.|.|TRBJ2-7
CASSQVNEQYF
TGTGCCAGCAGCCAAGTCAACGAGCAGTACTTC
>TRBV4-3|.|.|TRBJ1-3
CASSHRGAGNTIYF
TGCGCCAGCAGCCACCGGGGTGCTGGAAACACCATATATTTT
>TRBV28|TRBD1|.|TRBJ1-6
CASRIDRGTYNSPLHF
TGTGCCAGCAGGATAGACAGGGGCACCTATAATTCACCCCTCCACTTT
>TRBV4-3|TRBD1|.|TRBJ1-5
CASSQEGQINQPQHF
TGCGCCAGCAGCCAAGAGGGACAGATTAATCAGCCCCAGCATTTT
>TRBV28|TRBD1|.|TRBJ1-1
CASRLTRTGGSNTEAFF
TGTGCCAGCAGGCTTACGCGGACAGGGGGCTCGAACACTGAAGCTTTCTTT
>TRBV27|.|few|TRBJ2-1
CASSLNRVPYEANEQFF
TGTGCCAGCAGTTTAAATCGTGTTCCATATGAGGCCAATGAGCAGTTCTTC
>TRBV7-2|.|few|TRBJ2-7
CASSLAASWYEQYF
TGTGCCAGCAGCTTAGCGGCTAGTTGGTACGAGCAGTACTTC
>TRBV18|.|.|TRBJ2-3
CASSRLVRGGTDTQYF
TGTGCCAGCTCCCGACTAGTTCGAGGGGGCACAGATACGCAGTATTTT
>TRBV28|TRBD2|once|TRBJ2-5
CASHSGGRPQETQYF
TGTGCCAGCCATTCCGGGGGGAGGCCCCAAGAGACCCAGTACTTC
>TRBV28|TRBD1|.|TRBJ2-1
CASSFPRDRGIYNEQFF
TGTGCCAGCAGTTTTCCCCGGGACAGGGGGATTTACAATGAGCAGTTCTTC